The present TCR beta chain was sequenced within a study of Graves' ophthalmopathy and Graves' hyperthyroidism. General study results and limits: In predicting ophthalmopathy progression, the model reached 70.59% sensitivity and 72.22% specificity.

At least ten counts were recorded for this clonotype. Its antigen is currently unknown. In this cohort's terms, stable hyperthyroidism meant no ophthalmopathy by 18 months of follow-up. Newly diagnosed hyperthyroidism donors, aged 18 to 65, duration under 2 months. Clinical symptoms and serum thyroxine were used for diagnosis; TRAb, thyroid ultrasound and orbital computed tomography were also relied on. The CDR3 loop spans 16 amino acids. Losses at the gene ends were 2 bases for V and 0 bases for J; bases not matched to a gene: 7. Germline V gene data show CDR1 as DFQATT and CDR2 as SNEGSKA (reference sequence). As the template, RNA transcripts were used to amplify TCR beta CDR3 regions. Scientists carried out first-round RT-PCR using HTBI primers and then a second-round multiplex PCR. TCRdb fed the multiplex PCR reads into MiXCR, producing one record per CDR3 protein. The data contain 300,000 to 450,000 distinct CDR3 sequences, about 17% of them singletons.

The genes are TRBV20-1 and TRBJ1-3; 7 bases are a match to TRBD1. The sequence was obtained from an adult woman with stable Graves' hyperthyroidism. The material sequenced was peripheral blood. This chain's CDR3 is CSARNGQVNSGNTIYF. The CDR3 DNA follows: TGCAGTGCTAGAAACGGACAGGTCAACTCTGGAAACACCATATATTTT.